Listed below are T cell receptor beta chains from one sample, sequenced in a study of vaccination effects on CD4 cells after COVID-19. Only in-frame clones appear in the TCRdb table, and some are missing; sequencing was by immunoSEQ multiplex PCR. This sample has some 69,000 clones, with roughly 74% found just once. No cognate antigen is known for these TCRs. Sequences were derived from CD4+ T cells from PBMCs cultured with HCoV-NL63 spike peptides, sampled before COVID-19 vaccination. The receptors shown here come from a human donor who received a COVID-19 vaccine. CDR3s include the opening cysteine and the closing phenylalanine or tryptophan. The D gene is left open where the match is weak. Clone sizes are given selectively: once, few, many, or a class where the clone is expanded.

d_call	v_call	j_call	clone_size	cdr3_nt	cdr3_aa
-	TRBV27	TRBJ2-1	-	TGTGCCAGCAGCCTTCGGACGGGAAACAATGAGCAGTTCTTC	CASSLRTGNNEQFF
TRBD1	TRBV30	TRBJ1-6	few	TGTGCCTGGAGTGTAGACAGGGCCAATTCACCCCTCCACTTT	CAWSVDRANSPLHF
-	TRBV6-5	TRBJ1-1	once	TGTGCCAGCAGTTACCCAAAGGAGGGGCCGAACACTGAAGCTTTCTTT	CASSYPKEGPNTEAFF
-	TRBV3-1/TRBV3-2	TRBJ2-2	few	TGTGCCAGCAGCCAAGGAAGTCCGGGGGCGGGCACCGGGGAGCTGTTTTTT	CASSQGSPGAGTGELFF
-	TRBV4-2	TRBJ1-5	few	TGTGCCAGCAGCCAAGTAGCAGACAATCAGCCCCAGCATTTT	CASSQVADNQPQHF
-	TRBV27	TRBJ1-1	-	TGTGCCAGCTCCCCTCATTCCGGACGAGGCACTGAAGCTTTCTTT	CASSPHSGRGTEAFF
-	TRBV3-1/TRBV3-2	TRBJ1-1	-	TGTGCCAGCAGCCAATTCCATGGCACTGAAGCTTTCTTT	CASSQFHGTEAFF
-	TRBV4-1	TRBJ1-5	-	TGCGCCAGCAGCCAACACGCCGTCGGGACCCTCAATCAGCCCCAGCATTTT	CASSQHAVGTLNQPQHF
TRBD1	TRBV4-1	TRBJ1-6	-	TGCGCCAGCAGCCAAGAAGGGACAGGGGGAAGGTCACCCCTCCACTTT	CASSQEGTGGRSPLHF
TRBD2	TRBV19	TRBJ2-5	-	TGTGCCAGTAGTATAAGCGGACTAGCGGGGGCCAAGTACCAAGAGACCCAGTACTTC	CASSISGLAGAKYQETQYF
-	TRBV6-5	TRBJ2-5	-	TGTGCCAGCTCAAAATGGCCGGGAGAGACCCAGTACTTC	CASSKWPGETQYF
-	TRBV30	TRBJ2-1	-	TGTGCCTGGAGGGTGGAGGGCGGTAGTGAGCAGTTCTTC	CAWRVEGGSEQFF
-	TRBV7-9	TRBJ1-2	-	TGTGCCAGCAGCTCCAGGCAGGGTTGGAACTATGGCTACACCTTC	CASSSRQGWNYGYTF
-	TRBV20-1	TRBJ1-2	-	TGCATCGCACAAGGGGGCTATGGCTACACCTTC	CIAQGGYGYTF
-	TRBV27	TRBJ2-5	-	TGTGCCAGCATTCGGAGGGTCGGGGAGACCCAGTACTTC	CASIRRVGETQYF
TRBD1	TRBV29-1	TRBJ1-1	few	TGCAGCGCGGGACAGGGGGGTATAGAAGCTTTCTTT	CSAGQGGIEAFF
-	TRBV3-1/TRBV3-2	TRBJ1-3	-	TGTGCCAGCAGCCAGGGAGCAGCGGGAAACACCATATATTTT	CASSQGAAGNTIYF
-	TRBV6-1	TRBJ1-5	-	TGTGCCAGCAGTGAACCACAGGTCAATCAGCCCCAGCATTTT	CASSEPQVNQPQHF
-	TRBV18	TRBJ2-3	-	TGTGCCAGCTCACCGGACGGGGGCCTAAGCACAGATACGCAGTATTTT	CASSPDGGLSTDTQYF
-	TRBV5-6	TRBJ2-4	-	TGTGCCAGCAGCCCCCCCGTAGCCAAAAACATTCAGTACTTC	CASSPPVAKNIQYF
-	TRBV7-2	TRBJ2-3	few	TGTGCCAGCCACCACCGCCGACGGGTCACAGATACGCAGTATTTT	CASHHRRRVTDTQYF
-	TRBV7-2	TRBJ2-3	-	TGTGCCAGCAGCTTAGTCGGTCATAGCACAGATACGCAGTATTTT	CASSLVGHSTDTQYF
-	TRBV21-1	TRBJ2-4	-	TGTGCCAGCAGCAAGGGGAATGGCGGGGGGGCCACAGACATTCAGTACTTC	CASSKGNGGGATDIQYF
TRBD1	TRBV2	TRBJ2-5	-	TGTGCCAGCAGTAACGGACAGGGCGGGGAGACCCAGTACTTC	CASSNGQGGETQYF
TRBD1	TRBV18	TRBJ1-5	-	TGTGCCAGCTCACGGACAGGGGACCAGCCCCAGCATTTT	CASSRTGDQPQHF
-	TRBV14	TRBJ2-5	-	TGTGCCAGCAGCCACTTACAGGATCGTGAGACCCAGTACTTC	CASSHLQDRETQYF
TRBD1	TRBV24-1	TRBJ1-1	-	TGTGCCACCAGTGCCGCGGACAGGGAGAACACTGAAGCTTTCTTT	CATSAADRENTEAFF
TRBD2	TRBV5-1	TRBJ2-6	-	TGCGCCAGCAGCTTGGGAGACCCGGGGAGGGGAGTCCTGACTTTC	CASSLGDPGRGVLTF
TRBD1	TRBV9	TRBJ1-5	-	TGTGCCAGCAGATTCCGCCTGACAGGGGAAAGCAATCAGCCCCAGCATTTT	CASRFRLTGESNQPQHF
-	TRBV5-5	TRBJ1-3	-	TGTGCCAGCAGCTCTAAATTACAGGGAACCCCCTCTGGAAACACCATATATTTT	CASSSKLQGTPSGNTIYF
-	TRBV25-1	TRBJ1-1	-	TGTGCCAGCAGTGAGGGGGAGAACACTGAAGCTTTCTTT	CASSEGENTEAFF
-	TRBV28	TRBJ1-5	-	TGTGCAGGTGGGGGCTTGGGGCATCAGCCCCAGCATTTT	CAGGGLGHQPQHF
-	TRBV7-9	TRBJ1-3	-	TGTGCCAGCAGCTTAGTTAGCGGTCTTGGAAACACCATATATTTT	CASSLVSGLGNTIYF
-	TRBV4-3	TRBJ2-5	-	TGCGCCAGCAGACCCACTCTAACCGGAGAGACCCAGTACTTC	CASRPTLTGETQYF
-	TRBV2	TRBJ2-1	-	TGTGCCAACTCGGCGTATGACAATGAGCAGTTCTTC	CANSAYDNEQFF
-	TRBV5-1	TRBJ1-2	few	TGCGCCAGCAGTCCGACGCCCGGGGAGCACTATGGCTACACCTTC	CASSPTPGEHYGYTF
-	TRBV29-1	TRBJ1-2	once	TGCAGCGTTGAAGGTCCCAGGAGAGATGGCTACACCTTC	CSVEGPRRDGYTF
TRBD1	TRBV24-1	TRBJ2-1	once	TGTGCCACCAGTGATTTCGGGACAGGGGGCATGAATGAGCAGTTCTTC	CATSDFGTGGMNEQFF
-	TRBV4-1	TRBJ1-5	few	TGCGCCAGCAGCCAGGCCAGGGATCAGCCCCAGCATTTT	CASSQARDQPQHF
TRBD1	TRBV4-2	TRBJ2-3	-	TGTGCCAGCAGCCCCCGGGACAGGGGAAGCACAGATACGCAGTATTTT	CASSPRDRGSTDTQYF
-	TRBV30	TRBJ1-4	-	TGTGCCTGGGACCAGGGAGCGTCTAATGAAAAACTGTTTTTT	CAWDQGASNEKLFF
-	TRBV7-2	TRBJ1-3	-	TGTGCCAGCAGCTTCGGACAGAGCTCTGGAAACACCATATATTTT	CASSFGQSSGNTIYF
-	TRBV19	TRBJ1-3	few	TGTGCCAGTAAGGGAGGGGGCTCTGGAAACACCATATATTTT	CASKGGGSGNTIYF
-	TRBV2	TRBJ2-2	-	TGTGCCAGCATTCGGGTTTTGGCCGGGGAGCTGTTTTTT	CASIRVLAGELFF
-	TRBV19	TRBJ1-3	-	TGTGCCAGTAATCGTCGGGACTCTGGAAACACCATATATTTT	CASNRRDSGNTIYF
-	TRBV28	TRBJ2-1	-	TGTGCCAGCAGTTTAGTCAGCTTCTCCTACAATGAGCAGTTCTTC	CASSLVSFSYNEQFF
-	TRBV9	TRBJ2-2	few	TGTGCCAGCAGCGCACTGACTTTTACGAACACCGGGGAGCTGTTTTTT	CASSALTFTNTGELFF